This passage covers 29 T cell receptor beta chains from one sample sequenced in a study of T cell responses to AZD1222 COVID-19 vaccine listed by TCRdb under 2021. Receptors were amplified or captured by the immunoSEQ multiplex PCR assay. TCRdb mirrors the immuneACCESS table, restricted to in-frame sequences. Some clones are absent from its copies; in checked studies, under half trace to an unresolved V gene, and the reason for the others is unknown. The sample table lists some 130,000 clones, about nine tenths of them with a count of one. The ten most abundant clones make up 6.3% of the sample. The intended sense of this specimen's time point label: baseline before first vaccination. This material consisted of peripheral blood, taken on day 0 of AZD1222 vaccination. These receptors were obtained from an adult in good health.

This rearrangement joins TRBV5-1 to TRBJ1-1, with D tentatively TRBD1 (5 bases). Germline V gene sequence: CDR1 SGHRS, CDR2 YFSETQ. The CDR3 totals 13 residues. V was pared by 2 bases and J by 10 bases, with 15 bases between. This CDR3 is CASSFQQVEGAFF. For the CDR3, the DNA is TGCGCCAGCAGCTTCCAACAGGTCGAAGGAGCTTTCTTT.

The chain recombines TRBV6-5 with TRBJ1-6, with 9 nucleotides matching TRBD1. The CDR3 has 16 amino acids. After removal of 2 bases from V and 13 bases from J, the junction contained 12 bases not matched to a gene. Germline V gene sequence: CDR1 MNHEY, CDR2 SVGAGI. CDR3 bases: TGTGCCAGCAGTTACCGCACGACGGGACAGGGTGCTCCCCTCCACTTT. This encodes CASSYRTTGQGAPLHF.

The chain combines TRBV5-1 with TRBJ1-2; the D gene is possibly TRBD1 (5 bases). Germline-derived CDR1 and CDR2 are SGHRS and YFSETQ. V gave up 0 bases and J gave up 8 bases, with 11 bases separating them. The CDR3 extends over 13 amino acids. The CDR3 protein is CASSLVGEMGYTF. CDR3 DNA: TGCGCCAGCAGCTTGGTAGGGGAGATGGGCTACACCTTC.

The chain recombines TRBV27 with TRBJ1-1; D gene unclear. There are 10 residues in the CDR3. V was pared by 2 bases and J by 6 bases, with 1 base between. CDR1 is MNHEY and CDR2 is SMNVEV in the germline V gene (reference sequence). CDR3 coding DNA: TGTGCCAGCAGTTTAGCTGAAGCTTTCTTT. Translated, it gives CASSLAEAFF.

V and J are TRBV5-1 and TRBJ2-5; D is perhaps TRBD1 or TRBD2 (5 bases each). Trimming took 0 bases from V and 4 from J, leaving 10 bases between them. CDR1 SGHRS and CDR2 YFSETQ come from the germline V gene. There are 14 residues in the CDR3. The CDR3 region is CASSLAVGVETQYF. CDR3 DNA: TGCGCCAGCAGCTTGGCTGTGGGGGTAGAGACCCAGTACTTC.

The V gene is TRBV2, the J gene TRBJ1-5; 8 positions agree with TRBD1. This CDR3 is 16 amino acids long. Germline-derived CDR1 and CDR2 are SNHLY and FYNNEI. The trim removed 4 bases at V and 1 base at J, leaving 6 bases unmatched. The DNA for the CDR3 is TGTGCCAGCAGTGGAGGACAGGGAGGGAGCAATCAGCCCCAGCATTTT. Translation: CASSGGQGGSNQPQHF.

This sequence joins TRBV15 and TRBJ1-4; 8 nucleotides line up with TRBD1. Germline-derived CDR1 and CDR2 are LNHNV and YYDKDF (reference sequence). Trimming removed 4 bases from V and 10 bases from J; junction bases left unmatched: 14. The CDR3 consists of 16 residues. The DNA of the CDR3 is TGTGCCACCAGCACAAAACCGGGACAGGACGCAGGAAAACTGTTTTTT. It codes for CATSTKPGQDAGKLFF.

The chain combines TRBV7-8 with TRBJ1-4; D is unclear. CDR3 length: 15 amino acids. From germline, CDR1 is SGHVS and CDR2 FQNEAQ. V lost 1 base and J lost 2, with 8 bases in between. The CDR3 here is CASSLVGSTNEKLFF. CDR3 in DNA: TGTGCCAGCAGCTTAGTCGGGTCTACTAATGAAAAACTGTTTTTT.

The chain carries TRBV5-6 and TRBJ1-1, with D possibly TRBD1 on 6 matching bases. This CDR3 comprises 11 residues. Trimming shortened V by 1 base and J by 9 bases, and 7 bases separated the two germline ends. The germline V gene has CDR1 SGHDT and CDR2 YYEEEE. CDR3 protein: CASSLTGKAFF. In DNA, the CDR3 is TGTGCCAGCAGCTTGACAGGGAAAGCTTTCTTT.

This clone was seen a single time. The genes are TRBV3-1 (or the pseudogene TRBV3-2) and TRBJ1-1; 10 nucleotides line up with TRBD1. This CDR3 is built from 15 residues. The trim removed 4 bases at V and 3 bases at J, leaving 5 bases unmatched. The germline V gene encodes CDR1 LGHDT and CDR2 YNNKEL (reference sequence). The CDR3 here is CASSLEGTGDTEAFF. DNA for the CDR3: TGTGCCAGCAGCCTAGAGGGGACAGGGGACACTGAAGCTTTCTTT.

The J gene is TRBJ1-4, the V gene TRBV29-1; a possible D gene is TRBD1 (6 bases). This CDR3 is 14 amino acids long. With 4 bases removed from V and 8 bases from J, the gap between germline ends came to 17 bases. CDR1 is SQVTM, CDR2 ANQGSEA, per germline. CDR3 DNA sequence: TGCAGCGTTGGTTGGGGGGGGGCTGACGAAAAACTGTTTTTT. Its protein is CSVGWGGADEKLFF. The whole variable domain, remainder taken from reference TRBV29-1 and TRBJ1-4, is SAVISQKPSRDICQRGTSLTIQCQVDSQVTMMFWYRQQPGQSLTLIATANQGSEATYESGFVIDKFPISRPNLTFSTLTVSNMSPEDSSIYLCSVGWGGADEKLFFGSGTQLSVL.

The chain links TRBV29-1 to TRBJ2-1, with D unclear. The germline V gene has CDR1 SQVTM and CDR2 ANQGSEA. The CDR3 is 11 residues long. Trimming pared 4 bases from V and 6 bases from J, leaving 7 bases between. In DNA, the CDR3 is TGCAGCGTTGGTAGGGTCAATGAGCAGTTCTTC. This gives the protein CSVGRVNEQFF.

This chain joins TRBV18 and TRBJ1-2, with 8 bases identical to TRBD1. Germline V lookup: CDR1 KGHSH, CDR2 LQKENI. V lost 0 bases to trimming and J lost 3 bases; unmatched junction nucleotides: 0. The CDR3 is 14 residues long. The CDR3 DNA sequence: TGTGCCAGCTCACCACCGACAGGGGACTATGGCTACACCTTC. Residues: CASSPPTGDYGYTF. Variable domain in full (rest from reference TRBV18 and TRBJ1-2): NAGVMQNPRHLVRRRGQEARLRCSPMKGHSHVYWYRQLPEEGLKFMVYLQKENIIDESGMPKERFSAEFPKEGPSILRIQQVVRGDSAAYFCASSPPTGDYGYTFGSGTRLTVV.

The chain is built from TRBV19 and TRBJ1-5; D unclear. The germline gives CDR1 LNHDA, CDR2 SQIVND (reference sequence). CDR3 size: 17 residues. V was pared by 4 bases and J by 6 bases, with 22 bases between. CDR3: CASSRRGGRFLGQPQHF. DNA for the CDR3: TGTGCCAGTAGTAGACGAGGAGGGCGGTTTCTAGGTCAGCCCCAGCATTTT.

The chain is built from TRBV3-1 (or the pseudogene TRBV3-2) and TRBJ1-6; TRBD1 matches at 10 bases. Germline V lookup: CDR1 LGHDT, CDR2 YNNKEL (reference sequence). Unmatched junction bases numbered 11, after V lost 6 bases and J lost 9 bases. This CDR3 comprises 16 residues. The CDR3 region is CASSPLRTGGGSPLHF. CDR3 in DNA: TGTGCCAGCAGTCCCCTACGGACAGGGGGTGGTTCACCCCTCCACTTT.

In DNA form, the CDR3 reads TGTGCCAGCAGCCAGGGGCATGGGGGCCACACAGATACGCAGTATTTT. This gives the protein CASSQGHGGHTDTQYF. V gene TRBV4-2 combines with J gene TRBJ2-3; D is perhaps TRBD1 (6 bases). The CDR3 covers 16 residues. V lost 3 bases to trimming and J lost 2 bases, with 15 bases between them. Germline lookup yields CDR1 LGHNA and CDR2 YNFKEQ.

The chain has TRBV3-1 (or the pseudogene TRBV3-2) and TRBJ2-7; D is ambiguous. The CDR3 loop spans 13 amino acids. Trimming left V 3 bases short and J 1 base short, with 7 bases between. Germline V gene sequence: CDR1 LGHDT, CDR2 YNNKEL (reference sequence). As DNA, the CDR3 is TGTGCCAGCAGCCAGGCCCTTTCCTACGAGCAGTACTTC. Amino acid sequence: CASSQALSYEQYF.

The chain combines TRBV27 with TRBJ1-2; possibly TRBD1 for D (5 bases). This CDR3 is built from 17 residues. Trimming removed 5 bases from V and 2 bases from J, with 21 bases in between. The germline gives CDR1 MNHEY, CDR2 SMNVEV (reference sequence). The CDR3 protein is CASSRSGAHLGNYGYTF. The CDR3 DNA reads TGTGCCAGCAGTCGATCCGGGGCCCACCTGGGGAACTATGGCTACACCTTC.

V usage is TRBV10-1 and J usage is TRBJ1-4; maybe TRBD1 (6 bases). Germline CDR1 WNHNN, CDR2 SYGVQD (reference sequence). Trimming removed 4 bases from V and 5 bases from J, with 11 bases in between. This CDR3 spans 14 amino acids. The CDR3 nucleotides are TGCGCCAGCAGTGTACGGGGGGCCAATGAAAAACTGTTTTTT. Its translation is CASSVRGANEKLFF.

In DNA, the CDR3 is TGTGCCAGCAGTGAAATATCGGCAGGGGGGGGTTCACCCCTCCACTTT. Translated: CASSEISAGGGSPLHF. V and J are TRBV25-1 and TRBJ1-6; 7 nucleotides agree with TRBD1. The CDR3 extends over 16 amino acids. Trimming took 2 bases from V and 9 from J; bases not matched to a gene: 10. Per the germline V gene, CDR1 is MGHDK and CDR2 is SYGVNS. The variable domain in full, completed from reference TRBV25-1 and TRBJ1-6, reads EADIYQTPRYLVIGTGKKITLECSQTMGHDKMYWYQQDPGMELHLIHYSYGVNSTEKGDLSSESTVSRIRTEHFPLTLESARPSHTSQYLCASSEISAGGGSPLHFGNGTRLTVT.

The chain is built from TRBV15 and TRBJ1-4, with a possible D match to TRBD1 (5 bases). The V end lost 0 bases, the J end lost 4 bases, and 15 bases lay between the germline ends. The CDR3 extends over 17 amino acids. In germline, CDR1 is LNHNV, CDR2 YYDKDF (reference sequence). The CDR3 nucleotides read TGTGCCACCAGCAGAGAGTTATTAGGGACCTTTAATGAAAAACTGTTTTTT. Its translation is CATSRELLGTFNEKLFF. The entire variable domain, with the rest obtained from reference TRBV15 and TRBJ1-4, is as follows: DAMVIQNPRYQVTQFGKPVTLSCSQTLNHNVMYWYQQKSSQAPKLLFHYYDKDFNNEADTPDNFQSRRPNTSFCFLDIRSPGLGDTAMYLCATSRELLGTFNEKLFFGSGTQLSVL.

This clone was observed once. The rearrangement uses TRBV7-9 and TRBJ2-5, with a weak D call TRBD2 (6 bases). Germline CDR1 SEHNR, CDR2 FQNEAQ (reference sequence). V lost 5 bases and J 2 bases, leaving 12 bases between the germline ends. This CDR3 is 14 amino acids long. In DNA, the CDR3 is TGTGCCAGCAGCCCCGGGACTGGGCAAGAGACCCAGTACTTC. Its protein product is CASSPGTGQETQYF.

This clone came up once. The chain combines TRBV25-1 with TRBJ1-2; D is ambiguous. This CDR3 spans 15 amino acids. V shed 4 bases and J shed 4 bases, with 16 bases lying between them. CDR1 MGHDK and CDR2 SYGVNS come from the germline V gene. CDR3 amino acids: CASSAPDRPSYGYTF. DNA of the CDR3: TGTGCCAGCAGTGCCCCGGACCGACCGAGCTATGGCTACACCTTC.

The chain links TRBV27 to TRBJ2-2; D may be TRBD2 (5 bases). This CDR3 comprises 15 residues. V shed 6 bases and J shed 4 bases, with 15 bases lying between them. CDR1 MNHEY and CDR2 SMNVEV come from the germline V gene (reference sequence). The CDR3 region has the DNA TGTGCCAGCAGCCTCGGCCCGGGAATCACCGGGGAGCTGTTTTTT. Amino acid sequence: CASSLGPGITGELFF.

The CDR3 nucleotides are TGCGCCAGCAGCTTGGGTGACAGGGGTGGCGAGCAGTACTTC. Encoded protein: CASSLGDRGGEQYF. This chain joins TRBV5-1 and TRBJ2-7; TRBD1 matches at 8 bases. Germline V lookup: CDR1 SGHRS, CDR2 YFSETQ. The CDR3 totals 14 residues. The V segment lost 0 bases and the J segment 6 bases; nucleotides outside the gene matches: 5.

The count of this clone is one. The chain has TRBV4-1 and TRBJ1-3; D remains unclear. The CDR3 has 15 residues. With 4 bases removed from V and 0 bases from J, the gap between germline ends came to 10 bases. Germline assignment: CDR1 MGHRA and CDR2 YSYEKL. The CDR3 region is CASSRLSFSGNTIYF. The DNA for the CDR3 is TGCGCCAGCAGCCGTTTGTCCTTCTCTGGAAACACCATATATTTT.

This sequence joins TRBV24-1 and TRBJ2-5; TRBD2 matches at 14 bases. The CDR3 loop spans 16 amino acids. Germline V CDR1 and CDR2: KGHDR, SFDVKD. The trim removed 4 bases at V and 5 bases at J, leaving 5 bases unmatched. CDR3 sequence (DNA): TGTGCCACCAGTGACAAGACTAGCGGGGGGGCGGAGACCCAGTACTTC. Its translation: CATSDKTSGGAETQYF.

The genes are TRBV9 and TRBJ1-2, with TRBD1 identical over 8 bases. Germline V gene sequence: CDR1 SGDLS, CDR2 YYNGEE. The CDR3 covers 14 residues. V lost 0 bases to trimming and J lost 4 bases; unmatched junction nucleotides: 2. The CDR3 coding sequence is TGTGCCAGCAGCGTAGCGGGACAGGCCTATGGCTACACCTTC. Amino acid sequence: CASSVAGQAYGYTF.

DNA for the CDR3: TGTGCCTGGGCGAGACTTGAAGCTTTCTTT. This sequence encodes CAWARLEAFF. This sequence joins TRBV30 and TRBJ1-1, with D uncertain. The ends were cut back, 5 bases at V and 7 bases at J, with 8 bases in the middle. CDR3 size: 10 residues. Germline V gives CDR1 GTSNPN, CDR2 SVGIG (reference sequence).